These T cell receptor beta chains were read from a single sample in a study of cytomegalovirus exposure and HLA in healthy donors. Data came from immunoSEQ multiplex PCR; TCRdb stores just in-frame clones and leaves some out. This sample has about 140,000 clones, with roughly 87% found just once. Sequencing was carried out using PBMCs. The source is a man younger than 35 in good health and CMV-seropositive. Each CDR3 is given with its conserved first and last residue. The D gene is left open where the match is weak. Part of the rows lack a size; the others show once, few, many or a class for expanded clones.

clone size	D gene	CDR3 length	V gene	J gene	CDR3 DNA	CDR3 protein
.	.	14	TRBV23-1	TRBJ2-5	TGCGCCAGCAGGCCTGCAAGGGGGCAAGAGACCCAGTACTTC	CASRPARGQETQYF
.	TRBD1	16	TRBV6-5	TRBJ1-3	TGTGCCAGCAGTTCACAGGGGGCTTTCTCTGGAAACACCATATATTTT	CASSSQGAFSGNTIYF
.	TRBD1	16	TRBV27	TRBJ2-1	TGTGCCAGCAGTTCGCCGACAGGGTTAGCCTACAATGAGCAGTTCTTC	CASSSPTGLAYNEQFF
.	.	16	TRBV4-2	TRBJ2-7	TGTGCCAGCAGCCAAGATTTCCAACTAGCCTCCTACGAGCAGTACTTC	CASSQDFQLASYEQYF
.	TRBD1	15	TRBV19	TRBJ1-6	TGTGCCAGTAGTATGGGGACAGGGGGTAATTCACCCCTCCACTTT	CASSMGTGGNSPLHF
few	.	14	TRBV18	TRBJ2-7	TGTGCCAGCTCACCAGGAGGGGGCGTTTACGAGCAGTACTTC	CASSPGGGVYEQYF
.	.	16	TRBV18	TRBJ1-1	TGTGCCAGCTCACCAGGAGGGAGTCCTTCGGTCGCTGAAGCTTTCTTT	CASSPGGSPSVAEAFF
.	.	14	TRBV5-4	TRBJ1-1	TGTGCCAGCAGCCTAGGGGCGATGAACACTGAAGCTTTCTTT	CASSLGAMNTEAFF
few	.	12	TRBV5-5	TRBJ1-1	TGTGCCAGCAGCTTAGGGGACACTGAAGCTTTCTTT	CASSLGDTEAFF
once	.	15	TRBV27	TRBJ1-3	TGTGCCAGCAGTTCGGACAGTTCCTCTGGAAACACCATATATTTT	CASSSDSSSGNTIYF
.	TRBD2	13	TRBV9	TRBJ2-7	TGTGCCAGCAGCGCCGGGGACTACTACGAGCAGTACTTC	CASSAGDYYEQYF
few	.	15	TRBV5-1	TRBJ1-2	TGCGCCAGCAGCTTCATACAGGGCCCGGGCTATGGCTACACCTTC	CASSFIQGPGYGYTF
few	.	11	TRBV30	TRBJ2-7	TGTGCCTCAAACGGTGATCGGGTGCAGTACTTC	CASNGDRVQYF
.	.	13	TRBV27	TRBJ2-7	TGTGCCAGCAGTTCCGGACTTAGCTACGAGCAGTACTTC	CASSSGLSYEQYF
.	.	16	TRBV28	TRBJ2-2	TGTGCCAGCAGACGAACCGGGACTTATATGACCGGGGAGCTGTTTTTT	CASRRTGTYMTGELFF
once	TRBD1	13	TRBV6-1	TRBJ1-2	TGTGCCAGCCAACAGGGGCAGAGCTATGGCTACACCTTC	CASQQGQSYGYTF
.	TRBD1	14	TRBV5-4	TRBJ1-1	TGTGCCAGCAGCTCACCGGGACAGGCGCTTAAAGCTTTCTTT	CASSSPGQALKAFF
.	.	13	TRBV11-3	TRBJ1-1	TGTGCCAGCAGCCTACAGGGAAGCACTGAAGCTTTCTTT	CASSLQGSTEAFF
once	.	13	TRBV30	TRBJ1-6	TGTGCCTGGAGAGGAACACCCCGGGCACCCCTCCACTTT	CAWRGTPRAPLHF
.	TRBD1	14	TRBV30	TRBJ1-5	TGTGCCTGGAGTAGGGACAGGGGCAATCAGCCCCAGCATTTT	CAWSRDRGNQPQHF
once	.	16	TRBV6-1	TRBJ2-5	TGTGCCAGCAGTGACCCCCTCGCAGGGCTGGGAGAGACCCAGTACTTC	CASSDPLAGLGETQYF
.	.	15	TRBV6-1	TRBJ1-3	TGTGCCAGCAGTGAATTATGGGGGCAAGGAAACACCATATATTTT	CASSELWGQGNTIYF
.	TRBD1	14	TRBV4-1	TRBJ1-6	TGCGCCAGCAGCAGAGGACAGGGCTATTCACCCCTCCACTTT	CASSRGQGYSPLHF
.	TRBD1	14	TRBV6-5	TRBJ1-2	TGTGCCAGCAGTTACTCCGGGACAGGGGCGGGCTACACCTTC	CASSYSGTGAGYTF
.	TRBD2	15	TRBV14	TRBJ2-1	TGTGCCAGCAGCAGACTAGCGGGAGAGTGGAATGAGCAGTTCTTC	CASSRLAGEWNEQFF
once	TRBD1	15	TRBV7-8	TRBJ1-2	TGTGCCAGCAGCCGGCTAAGAGGACAGGGAGATGGCTACACCTTC	CASSRLRGQGDGYTF
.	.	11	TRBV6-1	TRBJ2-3	TGTGCCAGCACCAACACAGATACGCAGTATTTT	CASTNTDTQYF
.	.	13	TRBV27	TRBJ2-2	TGTGCCAGCAGTTTCGGTCGAACGAGGGAGCTGTTTTTT	CASSFGRTRELFF
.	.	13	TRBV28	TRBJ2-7	TGTGCCAGCAGTGTAGACAGTACCTACGAGCAGTACTTC	CASSVDSTYEQYF
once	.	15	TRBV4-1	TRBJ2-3	TGCGCCAGCAGCTCTACAGGGTTGAGCACAGATACGCAGTATTTT	CASSSTGLSTDTQYF
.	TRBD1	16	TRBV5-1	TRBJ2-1	TGCGCCAGCAGCCTTGGGACAGGGGACCCCTACAATGAGCAGTTCTTC	CASSLGTGDPYNEQFF